These T cell receptor beta chains were read from a single sample in a study of human T cells and chemical hapten exposure. MiXCR was run by TCRdb on the RACE reads, yielding one entry per CDR3 protein. This table has about 110,000 distinct CDR3 sequences, more than 10% appearing once. The sequenced sample was whole blood, obtained in connection with sensitization to the hapten diphenylcyclopropenone (DPC). The receptors come from a woman between 50 and 59 years old with alopecia areata. Some clones in this sample may be carry-over from other donors' samples. The CDR3 runs from the conserved cysteine through the conserved F or W. D genes are given only for firm matches. The size field is filled for only some rows; it gives once, few, many or a size class.

CDR3: CASSPTGADYGYTF; DNA: TGTGCCAGCTCACCCACAGGGGCGGACTATGGCTACACCTTC; D: TRBD1; size: NA; V: TRBV18; J: TRBJ1-2
CDR3: CASSSGQGVTGANVLTF; DNA: TGTGCCAGTAGTTCAGGACAGGGAGTGACCGGGGCCAACGTCCTGACTTTC; D: TRBD1; size: few; V: TRBV19; J: TRBJ2-6
CDR3: CSAHLGPGELFF; DNA: TGCAGTGCTCACTTGGGGCCCGGGGAGCTGTTTTTT; D: NA; size: NA; V: TRBV20-1; J: TRBJ2-2
CDR3: CASSMDINYGYTF; DNA: TGTGCCAGCAGCATGGACATTAACTATGGCTACACCTTC; D: NA; size: NA; V: TRBV7-8; J: TRBJ1-2
CDR3: CASSYGGRWEQYF; DNA: TGTGCCAGCAGCTACGGGGGGAGGTGGGAGCAGTACTTC; D: TRBD2; size: NA; V: TRBV7-6; J: TRBJ2-7
CDR3: CASSLSGGTLNEQYF; DNA: TGTGCCAGCAGTTTATCTGGCGGGACCCTCAACGAGCAGTACTTC; D: NA; size: NA; V: TRBV27; J: TRBJ2-7
CDR3: CASSFLTGRSYNEQFF; DNA: TGTGCCAGCAGTTTTCTTACGGGTCGCTCCTACAATGAGCAGTTCTTC; D: NA; size: NA; V: TRBV27; J: TRBJ2-1
CDR3: CASSQQDTGVVNTEAFF; DNA: TGTGCCAGCAGCCAACAAGATACTGGGGTGGTGAACACTGAAGCTTTCTTT; D: NA; size: few; V: TRBV4-2; J: TRBJ1-1
CDR3: CSARRASGGAGDTQYF; DNA: TGCAGTGCTAGAAGAGCTAGCGGGGGGGCCGGAGATACGCAGTATTTT; D: TRBD2; size: NA; V: TRBV20-1; J: TRBJ2-3
CDR3: CASSQDPGYGEQYF; DNA: TGTGCCAGCAGCCAAGATCCCGGCTACGGAGAGCAGTACTTC; D: NA; size: NA; V: TRBV4-2; J: TRBJ2-7
CDR3: CASSSRTETYEQYF; DNA: TGTGCCAGCAGCTCGCGGACAGAGACCTACGAGCAGTACTTC; D: NA; size: few; V: TRBV7-2; J: TRBJ2-7
CDR3: CASRPGTENQPQHF; DNA: TGCGCCAGCAGACCCGGGACGGAGAATCAGCCCCAGCATTTT; D: NA; size: NA; V: TRBV5-1; J: TRBJ1-5
CDR3: CASSLSRTPLHF; DNA: TGTGCCAGCAGCTTAAGTAGGACACCCCTCCACTTT; D: NA; size: NA; V: TRBV7-2; J: TRBJ1-6
CDR3: CASSYGTGEAFF; DNA: TGTGCCAGCAGTTACGGGACAGGAGAAGCTTTCTTT; D: TRBD1; size: many; V: TRBV6-6; J: TRBJ1-1
CDR3: CASSQGAQETQYF; DNA: TGTGCCAGCAGCCAGGGGGCTCAAGAGACCCAGTACTTC; D: TRBD1; size: few; V: TRBV7-2; J: TRBJ2-5
CDR3: CASSEVGYHEQYF; DNA: TGTGCCAGCAGTGAAGTCGGGTACCACGAGCAGTACTTC; D: NA; size: NA; V: TRBV6-1; J: TRBJ2-7
CDR3: CASRDRGQVTEAFF; DNA: TGTGCCAGCAGGGACAGGGGGCAGGTCACTGAAGCTTTCTTT; D: TRBD1; size: NA; V: TRBV6-2/TRBV6-3; J: TRBJ1-1
CDR3: CASRAGTTWSPLHF; DNA: TGTGCCAGCAGGGCCGGGACGACATGGTCACCCCTCCACTTT; D: NA; size: few; V: TRBV28; J: TRBJ1-6
CDR3: CASSNPGANVLTF; DNA: TGTGCCAGCAGCAATCCGGGGGCCAACGTCCTGACTTTC; D: NA; size: NA; V: TRBV6-5; J: TRBJ2-6
CDR3: CASSRQGGNQPQHF; DNA: TGTGCCAGCAGTAGACAGGGGGGCAATCAGCCCCAGCATTTT; D: TRBD1; size: few; V: TRBV2; J: TRBJ1-5
CDR3: CASSEGRKANYGYTF; DNA: TGTGCCAGCAGTGAGGGACGGAAAGCTAACTATGGCTACACCTTC; D: NA; size: many; V: TRBV6-6; J: TRBJ1-2
CDR3: CASSFATGISYEQYF; DNA: TGTGCCAGCAGTTTCGCGACAGGGATCTCCTACGAGCAGTACTTC; D: TRBD1; size: NA; V: TRBV28; J: TRBJ2-7
CDR3: CASSQETGNYGYTF; DNA: TGCGCCAGCAGCCAAGAGACAGGGAACTATGGCTACACCTTC; D: TRBD1; size: many; V: TRBV4-3; J: TRBJ1-2
CDR3: CASSPHRNYYEQYF; DNA: TGTGCCAGCAGCCCCCACAGGAACTACTACGAGCAGTACTTC; D: NA; size: few; V: TRBV14; J: TRBJ2-7
CDR3: CASSQVQGNEQFF; DNA: TGTGCCAGCAGCCAAGTTCAAGGCAATGAGCAGTTCTTC; D: NA; size: many; V: TRBV3-1; J: TRBJ2-1
CDR3: CASSRPDGQVNQPQHF; DNA: TGTGCCAGCAGTCGCCCTGACGGACAGGTCAATCAGCCCCAGCATTTT; D: TRBD1; size: many; V: TRBV6-6; J: TRBJ1-5
CDR3: CASSLNPLFETQYF; DNA: TGTGCCAGCAGCTTAAATCCACTCTTCGAGACCCAGTACTTC; D: NA; size: few; V: TRBV7-7; J: TRBJ2-5
CDR3: CASSLEVSYGYTF; DNA: TGTGCCAGCAGCTTGGAGGTCAGCTATGGCTACACCTTC; D: NA; size: NA; V: TRBV5-5; J: TRBJ1-2
CDR3: CASSEGQYNEQFF; DNA: TGTGCCAGCAGTGAGGGACAGTACAATGAGCAGTTCTTC; D: TRBD1; size: few; V: TRBV2; J: TRBJ2-1
CDR3: CASSLSTGRENTEAFF; DNA: TGTGCCAGCAGCTTAAGCACAGGGAGGGAGAACACTGAAGCTTTCTTT; D: NA; size: few; V: TRBV11-2; J: TRBJ1-1
CDR3: CASSSIGRPPEQYF; DNA: TGTGCCAGCAGCTCCATCGGACGCCCCCCCGAGCAGTACTTC; D: NA; size: many; V: TRBV7-2; J: TRBJ2-7
CDR3: CASREHMGEGHNEQFF; DNA: TGTGCCAGCAGAGAGCATATGGGGGAGGGCCACAATGAGCAGTTCTTC; D: TRBD2; size: few; V: TRBV6-6; J: TRBJ2-1
CDR3: CASSTTGTFNQPQHF; DNA: TGTGCCAGTAGTACGACAGGGACCTTCAATCAGCCCCAGCATTTT; D: TRBD1; size: few; V: TRBV19; J: TRBJ1-5
CDR3: CASSERAGGLTEQFF; DNA: TGTGCCAGCAGTGAACGGGCGGGAGGATTAACTGAGCAGTTCTTC; D: TRBD2; size: many; V: TRBV6-1; J: TRBJ2-1
CDR3: CASSQVWASSNQPQHF; DNA: TGTGCCAGCAGCCAAGTCTGGGCATCCTCAAATCAGCCCCAGCATTTT; D: NA; size: many; V: TRBV6-6; J: TRBJ1-5
CDR3: CASSITWRLNTEAFF; DNA: TGTGCCAGTAGTATTACTTGGCGTTTGAACACTGAAGCTTTCTTT; D: NA; size: many; V: TRBV19; J: TRBJ1-1
CDR3: CATSDSGGPNEQFF; DNA: TGTGCCACCAGTGATAGTGGTGGACCCAATGAGCAGTTCTTC; D: NA; size: many; V: TRBV24-1; J: TRBJ2-1
CDR3: CSVTQGYEAFF; DNA: TGCAGCGTTACACAGGGATATGAAGCTTTCTTT; D: NA; size: NA; V: TRBV29-1; J: TRBJ1-1
CDR3: CASSPPGRSQYF; DNA: TGTGCCAGCTCACCACCGGGGAGGAGTCAGTACTTC; D: NA; size: NA; V: TRBV18; J: TRBJ2-5
CDR3: CASSSMGVGRVEAFF; DNA: TGTGCCAGCAGTTCGATGGGTGTTGGGAGGGTCGAAGCTTTCTTT; D: NA; size: NA; V: TRBV28; J: TRBJ1-1
CDR3: CASSRPTSHTQYF; DNA: TGTGCCAGCAGCCGCCCAACTAGCCATACGCAGTATTTT; D: NA; size: few; V: TRBV11-2; J: TRBJ2-3
CDR3: CSAPPLAGGDYNEQFF; DNA: TGCAGTGCCCCTCCGCTAGCGGGAGGTGACTACAATGAGCAGTTCTTC; D: TRBD2; size: few; V: TRBV20-1; J: TRBJ2-1
CDR3: CASSLFSGVSQPQHF; DNA: TGTGCCAGCAGTTTATTCTCCGGGGTAAGTCAGCCCCAGCATTTT; D: NA; size: NA; V: TRBV28; J: TRBJ1-5
CDR3: CASSIRGQDSPLHF; DNA: TGTGCCAGTAGTATCAGGGGCCAGGACTCACCCCTCCACTTT; D: NA; size: NA; V: TRBV19; J: TRBJ1-6
CDR3: CASNQAGYDTGELFF; DNA: TGTGCCAGCAACCAAGCGGGTTATGACACCGGGGAGCTGTTTTTT; D: NA; size: few; V: TRBV7-6; J: TRBJ2-2
CDR3: CASSLLGGHYEQYF; DNA: TGTGCCAGCAGTTTATTAGGGGGACACTACGAGCAGTACTTC; D: NA; size: NA; V: TRBV28; J: TRBJ2-7